Below, one T cell receptor beta chain is given with its context. Its specificity is not known. When sampled, the donors appeared nominally healthy, though they likely had unrecorded immune exposures. The data are from a study of cytomegalovirus exposure and HLA in healthy donors. Overall study results and limits: An analysis was carried out later, and it reportedly showed fewer N-insertions in an Asian-associated ancestry cluster than the approximately 670-donor mean. Later analysis revealed greater clonal expansion in HLA-associated TCR beta chains than in equally common others.

This CDR3 spans 15 amino acids. CDR1 and CDR2 (germline): MGHRA, YSYEKL. Trimming cost V 2 bases and J 3 bases; bases outside gene matches: 5. PCR amplification relied on 60 Vbeta primers (plus 13 Jbeta primers). Clones were sequenced by immunoSEQ multiplex PCR, and TCRdb holds only the in-frame ones, with some missing. Among about 180,000 clones, roughly 77% were seen once, and the ten largest hold 2.5%. The origin of this receptor is a woman aged 25 to 39 in good health and CMV-seropositive. Sequenced: PBMCs. The V and J genes are TRBV4-1 and TRBJ2-7; 9 bases match TRBD1. The CDR3 is CASSQPGQGIYEQYF. CDR3 DNA sequence: TGCGCCAGCAGCCAACCGGGACAGGGCATCTACGAGCAGTACTTC.